The 5 T cell receptor beta chains presented below share a single source sample, sequenced in a study of control samples from healthy donors and cancer patients. Assay used: immunoSEQ multiplex PCR; TCRdb lists only in-frame clones, some missing. There are some 190,000 clones in the sample; about nine tenths occur only once, and 1.5% to 2% lies in the top ten. Sequencing used blood. The receptors shown here come from a man aged 25 to 40 in good health.

The chain links TRBV5-1 to TRBJ1-3; maybe TRBD1 (6 bases). Germline CDR1 reads SGHRS; CDR2 reads YFSETQ. The CDR3 spans 15 residues. V shed 4 bases and J shed 4 bases, with 15 bases lying between them. CDR3 sequence: CASSTTTGIGNTIYF. The CDR3, as DNA: TGCGCCAGCAGCACCACTACAGGGATCGGAAACACCATATATTTT. Together with reference TRBV5-1 and TRBJ1-3, the CDR3 gives the full variable domain: KAGVTQTPRYLIKTRGQQVTLSCSPISGHRSVSWYQQTPGQGLQFLFEYFSETQRNKGNFPGRFSGRQFSNSRSEMNVSTLELGDSALYLCASSTTTGIGNTIYFGEGSWLTVV.

This clone has only a few counts. The V and J genes are TRBV9 and TRBJ2-5, with D hard to call. Trimming took off 10 bases at V and 1 base at J, with 11 bases between the two ends. This CDR3 region has 12 residues. The germline gives CDR1 SGDLS, CDR2 YYNGEE. CDR3 nucleotides: TGTGCCTCAGTCCGGACCCAAGAGACCCAGTACTTC. Amino acids: CASVRTQETQYF.

V usage is TRBV6-4 and J usage is TRBJ2-3, with D uncertain. The V end lost 11 bases, the J end lost 2 bases, and 14 bases lay between the germline ends. Germline V gives CDR1 MRHNA, CDR2 SNTAGT. The CDR3 totals 13 residues. CDR3 sequence reads: CASSLGSTDTQYF. CDR3 in DNA: TGTGCCTCCTCTTTGGGATCCACAGATACGCAGTATTTT.

The rearrangement links TRBV19 to TRBJ1-2; no reliable D call. Trimming pared 0 bases from V and 7 bases from J, leaving 12 bases between. Germline CDR1 and CDR2: LNHDA and SQIVND (reference sequence). CDR3 length: 14 residues. The DNA of the CDR3 is TGTGCCAGTAGTATAGATTTCTCCCGGTCTGGCTACACCTTC. Translated: CASSIDFSRSGYTF. Variable domain in full (rest from reference TRBV19 and TRBJ1-2): DGGITQSPKYLFRKEGQNVTLSCEQNLNHDAMYWYRQDPGQGLRLIYYSQIVNDFQKGDIAEGYSVSREKKESFPLTVTSAQKNPTAFYLCASSIDFSRSGYTFGSGTRLTVV.

The chain links TRBV21-1 to TRBJ1-1. TRBV21-1 is noted as a pseudogene. The CDR3 contains 14 residues. This CDR3 is CATSRCSMNTEAFF. CDR3 coding DNA: TGTGCCACAAGCCGATGCTCCATGAACACTGAAGCTTTCTTT.